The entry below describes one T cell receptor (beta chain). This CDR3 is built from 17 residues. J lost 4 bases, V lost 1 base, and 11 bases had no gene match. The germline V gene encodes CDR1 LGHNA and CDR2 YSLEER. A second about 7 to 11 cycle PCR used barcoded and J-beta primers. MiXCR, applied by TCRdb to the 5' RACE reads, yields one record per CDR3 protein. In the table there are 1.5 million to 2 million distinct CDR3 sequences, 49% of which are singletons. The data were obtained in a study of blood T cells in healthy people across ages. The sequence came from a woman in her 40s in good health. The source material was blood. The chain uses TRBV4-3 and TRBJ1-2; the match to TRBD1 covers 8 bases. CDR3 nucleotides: TGCGCCAGCAGCCAAGCCGCCCGTGGGGACAGGCTCTATGGCTACACCTTC. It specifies CASSQAARGDRLYGYTF.